The 18 T cell receptor beta chains listed next were all sequenced from one sample in a study of T cell responses to AZD1222 COVID-19 vaccine. The repertoire was sequenced with immunoSEQ multiplex PCR; TCRdb's copy has only in-frame clones and lacks some. The table shows about 60,000 clones, with about 85% occurring only once. The sequenced sample was peripheral blood, obtained on day 0 of AZD1222 vaccination. Receptors originate from an adult in good health.

The CDR3 coding sequence is TGCGCCAGCAGCGCGGAGGGTGCAACTAATGAAAAACTGTTTTTT. This translates into CASSAEGATNEKLFF. This chain links TRBV5-1 with TRBJ1-4; no clear D gene. V was clipped by 4 bases and J by 0 bases, with 10 bases between them. Germline V gene sequence: CDR1 SGHRS, CDR2 YFSETQ. This CDR3 contains 15 residues.

The V gene is TRBV6-5, the J gene TRBJ1-2, with D maybe TRBD1 (6 bases). The V and J ends lost 6 bases and 8 bases respectively, with 16 bases between them. Germline loops: CDR1 MNHEY, CDR2 SVGAGI. This CDR3 is 13 amino acids long. The DNA of the CDR3 is TGTGCCAGCAGCGTCTTGACAGGTTCCGGCTACACCTTC. Amino acids: CASSVLTGSGYTF.

V gene TRBV10-3 combines with J gene TRBJ2-1; TRBD1 matches 9 bases. J was trimmed by 6 bases and V by 5 bases; bases with no gene match: 8. The germline gives CDR1 ENHRY, CDR2 SYGVKD. CDR3 length: 15 residues. CDR3 in DNA: TGTGCCATCAGTACCGGGACAGGGAGACCCAATGAGCAGTTCTTC. It yields the protein CAISTGTGRPNEQFF.

The V and J genes are TRBV29-1 and TRBJ1-5; TRBD1 aligns across 8 bases. Germline V CDR1 and CDR2: SQVTM, ANQGSEA. The CDR3 length is 13 residues. V shed 4 bases, J shed 6 bases, and the junction held 5 bases outside the gene matches. DNA for the CDR3: TGCAGCGTTGGGACAGGGACCTTTCAGCCCCAGCATTTT. The encoded protein is CSVGTGTFQPQHF.

The V call is TRBV28, the J call TRBJ2-1; TRBD1 matches 9 bases. Germline assignment: CDR1 MDHEN and CDR2 SYDVKM. The ends lost 6 bases at V and 5 bases at J; junction bases unmatched: 8. CDR3 size: 15 residues. The CDR3 spells CASRGYRDRDNEQFF. The CDR3 DNA sequence: TGTGCCAGCAGGGGGTACCGGGACAGGGACAATGAGCAGTTCTTC.

The J gene is TRBJ2-2, the V gene TRBV11-2; D may be TRBD1 (6 bases). Trimming removed 10 bases at V and 5 bases at J, with 17 bases between. Germline V gives CDR1 SGHAT, CDR2 FQNNGV. The CDR3 is made up of 14 amino acids. The CDR3 DNA sequence: TGTGCCATCCTACTGTTGGGGGCGACCGGGGAGCTGTTTTTT. Translation gives CAILLLGATGELFF.

The rearrangement links TRBV10-2 to TRBJ2-2; unclear D gene. Germline loops: CDR1 WSHSY, CDR2 SAAADI. V lost 7 bases and J 6 bases, leaving 18 bases between the germline ends. This CDR3 spans 15 amino acids. For the CDR3, the DNA is TGCGCCAGCATCGAGGTTGTTATGAGGTCCGGGGAGCTGTTTTTT. This encodes CASIEVVMRSGELFF.

J is TRBJ1-1 and V is TRBV9; TRBD1 aligns across 7 bases. CDR1 and CDR2 from the germline V gene are SGDLS and YYNGEE. This CDR3 is built from 11 residues. V was clipped by 5 bases and J by 7 bases; unmatched bases: 2. CDR3 nucleotides: TGTGCCAGCAGGGGGGACAGTGAAGCTTTCTTT. Translating it yields CASRGDSEAFF. The full variable domain, in which reference TRBV9 and TRBJ1-1 provide the parts outside the CDR3, is DSGVTQTPKHLITATGQRVTLRCSPRSGDLSVYWYQQSLDQGLQFLIQYYNGEERAKGNILERFSAQQFPDLHSELNLSSLELGDSALYFCASRGDSEAFFGQGTRLTVV.

The V and J genes are TRBV27 and TRBJ1-5; D unclear. V was trimmed by 1 base and J by 0 bases, leaving 13 bases between them. This CDR3 is built from 17 residues. Germline V gene lookup returns CDR1 MNHEY and CDR2 SMNVEV (reference sequence). CDR3 residues: CASSLLSVRGSNQPQHF. CDR3 sequence (DNA): TGTGCCAGCAGTTTATTGTCGGTCCGGGGTAGCAATCAGCCCCAGCATTTT.

The chain employs TRBV11-3 and TRBJ2-2; D ambiguous. The CDR3 loop spans 17 amino acids. V lost 5 bases to trimming and J lost 0 bases, with 16 bases between them. Germline V gene sequence: CDR1 SGHNT, CDR2 YENEEA. The CDR3 DNA reads as TGTGCCAGCAGCCGTACGTTCTTCGGCTCGAACACCGGGGAGCTGTTTTTT. This sequence encodes CASSRTFFGSNTGELFF.

The chain uses TRBV6-5 and TRBJ1-4; D is perhaps TRBD1 (5 bases). Germline CDR1 is MNHEY and CDR2 is SVGAGI. V was trimmed by 5 bases and J by 3 bases, leaving 13 bases between them. This CDR3 comprises 15 residues. CDR3 sequence (DNA): TGTGCCAGCAGTACCAGCGGGGGTCCTAATGAAAAACTGTTTTTT. This translates into CASSTSGGPNEKLFF.

This clone was recorded a few times. This chain links TRBV6-5 with TRBJ1-2; D gene ambiguous. Germline values: CDR1 MNHEY, CDR2 SVGAGI. The V gene lost 5 bases and the J gene lost 4 bases, with 11 bases spanning the gap. The CDR3 loop spans 13 amino acids. The CDR3 region is CASSPEGLYGYTF. The CDR3 DNA reads as TGTGCCAGCAGTCCCGAGGGCCTCTATGGCTACACCTTC.

This rearrangement joins TRBV6-5 to TRBJ1-2, with 8 bases lining up with TRBD1. CDR1 is MNHEY and CDR2 is SVGAGI in the germline V gene. The CDR3 length is 13 residues. With 6 bases clipped from V and 4 bases from J, the junction kept 4 bases outside the gene matches. This chain's CDR3 is CASRETGVYGYTF. CDR3 in DNA: TGTGCCAGCAGGGAGACAGGGGTCTATGGCTACACCTTC.

This chain uses TRBV2 with TRBJ1-1; 8 bases agree with TRBD1. The germline V gene encodes CDR1 SNHLY and CDR2 FYNNEI. V lost 2 bases, J lost 4 bases, and 9 bases stayed unmatched. The CDR3 totals 16 residues. In nucleotides, the CDR3 is TGTGCCAGCAGTGAATCGGCCAGGGGGCGAGGCACTGAAGCTTTCTTT. It encodes CASSESARGRGTEAFF.

This clone was counted only a few times. The chain uses TRBV15 and TRBJ1-5; 7 positions match TRBD1. The V gene's germline CDR1 is LNHNV and CDR2 YYDKDF (reference sequence). The CDR3 covers 15 residues. V dropped 3 bases and J dropped 3; count of bases not matched to a gene: 5. CDR3 sequence: CATSSKGAYNQPQHF. CDR3 nucleotides: TGTGCCACCAGCAGCAAGGGGGCCTACAATCAGCCCCAGCATTTT.

J is TRBJ1-2 and V is TRBV11-2, with a possible D match to TRBD1 (6 bases). Germline V lookup: CDR1 SGHAT, CDR2 FQNNGV. The V and J ends lost 1 base and 6 bases respectively, with 15 bases between them. The CDR3 contains 15 residues. The CDR3 sequence: CASSLGRDNTNGYTF. CDR3 DNA sequence: TGTGCCAGCAGCTTAGGACGGGACAACACGAATGGCTACACCTTC.

This clone was picked up one time. This chain connects TRBV5-4 to TRBJ1-5; weak D call: TRBD1 (5 bases). The CDR3 is made up of 15 amino acids. With 4 bases removed from V and 1 base from J, the gap between germline ends came to 12 bases. CDR1 is SGHNT and CDR2 is YYREEE in the germline V gene (reference sequence). CDR3 DNA: TGTGCCAGCAGCATAGCAGGGTTAAGCAATCAGCCCCAGCATTTT. It encodes CASSIAGLSNQPQHF.

The chain links TRBV18 to TRBJ1-5, with TRBD1 as a possible D gene (6 bases). Germline lookup yields CDR1 KGHSH and CDR2 LQKENI. V was clipped by 5 bases and J by 0 bases, with 11 bases between them. There are 15 residues in the CDR3. The CDR3 is CASSNGQYSNQPQHF. DNA of the CDR3: TGTGCCAGCTCAAACGGACAGTATAGCAATCAGCCCCAGCATTTT.